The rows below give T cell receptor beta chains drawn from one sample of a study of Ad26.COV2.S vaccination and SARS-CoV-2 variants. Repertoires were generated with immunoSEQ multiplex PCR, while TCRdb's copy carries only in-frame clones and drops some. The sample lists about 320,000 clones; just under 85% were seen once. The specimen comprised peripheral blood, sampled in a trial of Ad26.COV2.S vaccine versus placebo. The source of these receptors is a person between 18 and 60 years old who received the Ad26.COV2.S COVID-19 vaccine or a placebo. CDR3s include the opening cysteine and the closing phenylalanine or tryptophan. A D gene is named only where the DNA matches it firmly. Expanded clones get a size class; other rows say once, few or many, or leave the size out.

CDR3: CASSVGPRSTEAFF
DNA: TGTGCCAGCAGCGTAGGACCAAGAAGCACTGAAGCTTTCTTT
J: TRBJ1-1
V: TRBV9
size: NA
D: NA

CDR3: CASSSTGLGGNEQFF
DNA: TGTGCCAGCAGCTCCACAGGGCTTGGGGGGAATGAGCAGTTCTTC
J: TRBJ2-1
V: TRBV7-9
size: NA
D: NA

CDR3: CASRERGANHEQFF
DNA: TGTGCCAGCCGAGAGCGGGGGGCGAATCATGAGCAGTTCTTC
J: TRBJ2-1
V: TRBV6-5
size: few
D: TRBD2

CDR3: CASRGDLNTEAFF
DNA: TGTGCCAGCAGAGGGGACCTGAACACTGAAGCTTTCTTT
J: TRBJ1-1
V: TRBV7-9
size: NA
D: NA

CDR3: CASSLGRGEKLFF
DNA: TGTGCCAGCAGCTTAGGTAGAGGGGAAAAACTGTTTTTT
J: TRBJ1-4
V: TRBV7-9
size: NA
D: NA

CDR3: CASSRRRDGLNF
DNA: TGTGCCAGCAGCCGTAGACGGGACGGACTAAACTTC
J: TRBJ1-2
V: TRBV12-3/TRBV12-4
size: NA
D: NA

CDR3: CASGSPNTDTQYF
DNA: TGTGCCAGCGGTTCACCAAACACAGATACGCAGTATTTT
J: TRBJ2-3
V: TRBV28
size: NA
D: NA

CDR3: CASSLRPRITNEKLFF
DNA: TGTGCCAGCAGTTTAAGGCCCCGGATAACTAATGAAAAACTGTTTTTT
J: TRBJ1-4
V: TRBV27
size: NA
D: NA

CDR3: CASSSDSFNGYTF
DNA: TGTGCCAGCAGCTCGGACTCTTTTAATGGCTACACCTTC
J: TRBJ1-2
V: TRBV5-4
size: NA
D: NA

CDR3: CAIRAGEMTNQPQHF
DNA: TGTGCCATCAGGGCAGGGGAGATGACCAATCAGCCCCAGCATTTT
J: TRBJ1-5
V: TRBV10-3
size: NA
D: NA

CDR3: CASSLAFLALGSPLHF
DNA: TGCGCCAGCAGCTTGGCCTTCTTGGCCCTAGGTTCACCCCTCCACTTT
J: TRBJ1-6
V: TRBV5-1
size: NA
D: NA

CDR3: CASRGTVNTEAFF
DNA: TGTGCCAGCAGGGGGACAGTGAACACTGAAGCTTTCTTT
J: TRBJ1-1
V: TRBV6-5
size: NA
D: TRBD1

CDR3: CASSLEGAGNQPQHF
DNA: TGTGCCAGCAGCTTAGAGGGCGCGGGCAATCAGCCCCAGCATTTT
J: TRBJ1-5
V: TRBV7-2
size: NA
D: NA

CDR3: CASSTNPRQDLREQYF
DNA: TGTGCCAGCAGCACCAACCCCCGACAGGACTTACGCGAGCAGTACTTC
J: TRBJ2-7
V: TRBV11-2
size: NA
D: NA

CDR3: CASSQRFQGFSGNTIYF
DNA: TGTGCCAGCAGCCAGCGCTTCCAGGGATTTTCTGGAAACACCATATATTTT
J: TRBJ1-3
V: TRBV14
size: NA
D: NA

CDR3: CASRQGAFGYTF
DNA: TGTGCCAGCAGACAGGGGGCGTTTGGCTACACCTTC
J: TRBJ1-2
V: TRBV6-5
size: NA
D: TRBD1

CDR3: CASSLWDDTQYF
DNA: TGTGCCAGCAGCTTATGGGACGACACCCAGTACTTC
J: TRBJ2-5
V: TRBV7-6
size: NA
D: NA

CDR3: CASSLQGSGNTIYF
DNA: TGTGCCAGCAGCTTGCAGGGATCTGGAAACACCATATATTTT
J: TRBJ1-3
V: TRBV5-4
size: NA
D: NA

CDR3: CASSPAGGTDTQYF
DNA: TGTGCCAGCAGTCCCGCCGGGGGCACAGATACGCAGTATTTT
J: TRBJ2-3
V: TRBV6-5
size: NA
D: NA

CDR3: CASSPGLAGLNEQFF
DNA: TGTGCCAGCAGCCCAGGACTAGCGGGACTCAATGAGCAGTTCTTC
J: TRBJ2-1
V: TRBV6-4
size: NA
D: TRBD2

CDR3: CASIKDRDRGRLNTEAFF
DNA: TGTGCCAGCATCAAAGACCGGGACAGGGGCCGCCTGAACACTGAAGCTTTCTTT
J: TRBJ1-1
V: TRBV4-2
size: NA
D: TRBD1

CDR3: CASSPRLAGVDYNEQFF
DNA: TGTGCCAGCAGCCCCAGACTAGCGGGGGTGGACTACAATGAGCAGTTCTTC
J: TRBJ2-1
V: TRBV7-9
size: NA
D: TRBD2

CDR3: CASSVGLAGGLDTQYF
DNA: TGCGCCAGCAGCGTGGGACTAGCGGGGGGGCTTGATACGCAGTATTTT
J: TRBJ2-3
V: TRBV5-1
size: NA
D: TRBD2

CDR3: CASNSRRNLPGQPSGF
DNA: TGTGCCAGCAACTCTCGCCGAAATCTCCCGGGACAGCCCAGCGGATTT
J: TRBJ1-4
V: TRBV5-6
size: NA
D: TRBD1

CDR3: CASSEGTGGIQPQHF
DNA: TGTGCCAGCAGTGAGGGGACAGGGGGTATACAGCCCCAGCATTTT
J: TRBJ1-5
V: TRBV2
size: NA
D: TRBD1

CDR3: CAIRGDRVNYGYTF
DNA: TGTGCCATCAGGGGGGACAGGGTGAACTATGGCTACACCTTC
J: TRBJ1-2
V: TRBV10-3
size: once
D: TRBD1

CDR3: CASSSTPGLATDTQYF
DNA: TGTGCCAGCAGCTCTACACCGGGACTAGCAACAGATACGCAGTATTTT
J: TRBJ2-3
V: TRBV11-2
size: few
D: TRBD2

CDR3: CASSSPGLAGLGELFF
DNA: TGTGCCAGCAGCTCCCCGGGACTAGCGGGCCTCGGGGAGCTGTTTTTT
J: TRBJ2-2
V: TRBV5-4
size: NA
D: TRBD2

CDR3: CASSASLGSRYEQYF
DNA: TGCGCCAGCAGTGCCTCGTTAGGGTCGAGGTACGAGCAGTACTTC
J: TRBJ2-7
V: TRBV10-1
size: NA
D: NA

CDR3: CASSFLQGVYEQYF
DNA: TGCGCCAGCAGCTTCTTACAGGGGGTCTACGAGCAGTACTTC
J: TRBJ2-7
V: TRBV5-1
size: NA
D: TRBD1

CDR3: CASPDRGLGTGELFF
DNA: TGTGCCAGCCCCGACAGGGGGCTTGGCACCGGGGAGCTGTTTTTT
J: TRBJ2-2
V: TRBV9
size: NA
D: TRBD1

CDR3: CASSLSGTGELFF
DNA: TGTGCCAGCAGCTTGTCGGGGACCGGGGAGCTGTTTTTT
J: TRBJ2-2
V: TRBV5-6
size: NA
D: NA

CDR3: CASSLYGEAISSYEQYF
DNA: TGTGCCAGCAGCTTATACGGTGAGGCGATAAGCTCCTACGAGCAGTACTTC
J: TRBJ2-7
V: TRBV7-9
size: NA
D: NA

CDR3: CASSSLGSTDTQYF
DNA: TGCGCCAGCAGCTCCCTGGGGTCCACAGATACGCAGTATTTT
J: TRBJ2-3
V: TRBV5-1
size: NA
D: NA

CDR3: CASSVEAGRTYEQYF
DNA: TGTGCCAGCAGTGTAGAGGCGGGACGAACCTACGAGCAGTACTTC
J: TRBJ2-7
V: TRBV6-4
size: few
D: NA

CDR3: CASSGQGGNEKLFF
DNA: TGCGCCAGCAGCGGACAGGGGGGGAATGAAAAACTGTTTTTT
J: TRBJ1-4
V: TRBV5-1
size: NA
D: TRBD1

CDR3: CASSPHRATEAFF
DNA: TGTGCCAGCAGTCCACACAGGGCCACTGAAGCTTTCTTT
J: TRBJ1-1
V: TRBV6-5
size: NA
D: NA

CDR3: CASSMVNSLDTQYF
DNA: TGTGCCAGTAGTATGGTTAACAGCTTAGATACGCAGTATTTT
J: TRBJ2-3
V: TRBV19
size: few
D: NA

CDR3: CASRTGSYEQYF
DNA: TGTGCCAGCAGGACAGGGTCATACGAGCAGTACTTC
J: TRBJ2-7
V: TRBV28
size: once
D: TRBD1

CDR3: CASRGVFYEQYF
DNA: TGTGCCAGCAGGGGCGTTTTCTACGAGCAGTACTTC
J: TRBJ2-7
V: TRBV27
size: many
D: NA

CDR3: CASSGGQSSSGNTIYF
DNA: TGCGCCAGCAGCGGGGGACAGTCCTCCTCTGGAAACACCATATATTTT
J: TRBJ1-3
V: TRBV5-1
size: NA
D: TRBD1

CDR3: CASSRFGTGANTIYF
DNA: TGCGCCAGCAGTCGCTTCGGGACAGGGGCAAACACCATATATTTT
J: TRBJ1-3
V: TRBV4-1
size: once
D: TRBD1

CDR3: CASSLIGRLKNIQYF
DNA: TGTGCCAGCAGCTTAATTGGCAGACTCAAAAACATTCAGTACTTC
J: TRBJ2-4
V: TRBV7-2
size: NA
D: NA

CDR3: CSVESQRGDPDTQYF
DNA: TGCAGCGTTGAATCCCAGCGGGGCGATCCAGATACGCAGTATTTT
J: TRBJ2-3
V: TRBV29-1
size: once
D: TRBD2